This TCR beta chain derives from a study of post-analysis software for immune sequencing data. Study results and limitations: The study found TRBV5-6, TRBV5-1 and TRBV20-1 among roughly 5 TRBV segments more frequent in patients than controls.

With regard to this clonotype: The antigen is undetermined.

Germline CDR1 reads DFQATT; CDR2 reads SNEGSKA (reference sequence). The CDR3 length is 14 residues. Every TCR beta cDNA library bore unique molecular identifiers. TCRdb processed the PCR reads anew with MiXCR; each CDR3 protein has one entry. The sample contains hundreds of thousands of distinct CDR3 sequences, roughly 50% of which appear only once. Sequencing input: blood. The gene calls are TRBV20-1 and TRBJ2-7; TRBD1 or TRBD2 may be the D gene (6 bases each). The receptor was derived from a girl aged 10-17 years with multiple sclerosis. The CDR3 DNA follows: TGCAGCCAAAGAAGGACCAGGGGAGGCTACGAGCAGTACTTC. Its protein product is CSQRRTRGGYEQYF.